This TCR beta chain was sequenced during a study of T-cell reconstitution after alpha-beta-depleted transplantation in children. General study results and limits: One year post-transplant, T-cell counts and diversity were largely derived from T cells produced anew. It was reported that alpha-beta T cells came from several hundred expanded graft clones (about two months after transplant). In some patients, recipient T cells and intrathymic progenitors surviving conditioning explained high day-60 diversity.

Turning to this clonotype: As yet, its antigen is unknown.

Researchers prepared the TCRbeta library using unique molecular identifiers, the study reports. TCRdb used MiXCR to reprocess the PCR reads, holding one entry per CDR3 protein. Altogether 600,000 to 800,000 distinct CDR3 sequences are present, about 12% being singletons, with the ten largest covering 0.79%. The CDR3 consists of 15 residues. The germline V gene encodes CDR1 SGHRS and CDR2 YFSETQ. After removal of 0 bases from V and 4 bases from J, the junction contained 6 bases not matched to a gene. The specimen comprised PBMCs, sampled before TCRalphabeta/CD19-depleted stem cell transplant. V and J are TRBV5-1 and TRBJ2-7; 8 bases are a match to TRBD1. This receptor was identified in a girl aged 2-15 years with congenital amegakaryocytic thrombocytopenia, due to receive a stem cell transplant. The CDR3: CASSLGGTGRYEQYF. CDR3 coding DNA: TGCGCCAGCAGCTTGGGGGGGACAGGCAGGTACGAGCAGTACTTC.